This passage covers 24 T cell receptor beta chains from one sample sequenced in a study of cytomegalovirus exposure and HLA in healthy donors. PCR involved 60 Vbeta and 13 Jbeta primers. Profiling relied on immunoSEQ multiplex PCR, and the TCRdb table lists in-frame clones only, not all of them. The sample lists around 110,000 clones, 70% seen once, with around 8.2% in the top ten. Sequencing was done on a sample of PBMCs. These receptors originate from a man in his thirties or forties in good health and CMV-seropositive.

This sequence joins TRBV5-6 and TRBJ1-1, with TRBD1 matching 9 bases. The CDR3 has 13 residues. Trimming at V came to 3 bases and at J to 6 bases, leaving 3 bases not matched to a gene. Per the germline V gene, CDR1 is SGHDT and CDR2 is YYEEEE. The CDR3 DNA is TGTGCCAGCAGCTGGACAGGGGATGCTGAAGCTTTCTTT. Its translation: CASSWTGDAEAFF.

There are a few counts of this clone. V gene TRBV18 combines with J gene TRBJ1-3, with D possibly matching TRBD1 (6 bases). The V and J ends lost 6 bases and 6 bases respectively, with 24 bases between them. The CDR3 is 17 amino acids. CDR1 and CDR2 from the germline V gene are KGHSH and LQKENI. CDR3 sequence: CASSNGGGPVRINTIYF. CDR3 nucleotide sequence: TGTGCCAGCTCCAACGGCGGGGGCCCGGTCAGGATAAACACCATATATTTT.

J is TRBJ2-2 and V is TRBV9, with D possibly TRBD2 on 6 matching bases. V lost 0 bases, J lost 4 bases, and 16 bases lay in between. Germline CDR1 is SGDLS and CDR2 is YYNGEE. The CDR3 sequence is 17 residues long. The CDR3 loop reads CASSVASRDLPTGELFF. In DNA, the CDR3 is TGTGCCAGCAGCGTAGCTTCGCGGGATCTCCCCACCGGGGAGCTGTTTTTT.

The sample holds a few counts of this clone. The chain couples TRBV28 to TRBJ2-1; 7 positions agree with TRBD1. After removal of 6 bases from V and 5 bases from J, the junction contained 4 bases not matched to a gene. Germline assignment: CDR1 MDHEN and CDR2 SYDVKM. This CDR3 is 13 amino acids long. The CDR3 loop is CASRSGQNNEQFF. The CDR3 DNA reads TGTGCCAGCAGGTCGGGACAGAACAATGAGCAGTTCTTC.

This clone was counted a single time. In DNA form, the CDR3 reads TGTGCCAGCAGCTCGACGGGACAGAGAGACGAGCAGTACTTC. Its translation: CASSSTGQRDEQYF. The chain joins TRBV5-4 to TRBJ2-7; 7 positions agree with TRBD1. CDR1 is SGHNT, CDR2 YYREEE, per germline (reference sequence). This CDR3 has 14 residues. J gave up 5 bases and V 3 bases, and 8 bases lay outside the gene matches.

The genes are TRBV28 and TRBJ1-4; D is perhaps TRBD1 (5 bases). Germline assignment: CDR1 MDHEN and CDR2 SYDVKM. The CDR3 covers 14 residues. Trimming took off 5 bases at V and 1 base at J, with 8 bases between the two ends. CDR3 in DNA: TGTGCCAGCAGTCCACAGGAAACTAATGAAAAACTGTTTTTT. Translated, it gives CASSPQETNEKLFF. Using reference TRBV28 and TRBJ1-4 for the parts outside the CDR3, the full variable domain is DVKVTQSSRYLVKRTGEKVFLECVQDMDHENMFWYRQDPGLGLRLIYFSYDVKMKEKGDIPEGYSVSREKKERFSLILESASTNQTSMYLCASSPQETNEKLFFGSGTQLSVL.

This clone was seen a single time. The chain couples TRBV4-3 to TRBJ1-5; a possible D gene is TRBD1 (6 bases). CDR3 length: 21 amino acids. With 1 base removed from V and 0 bases from J, the gap between germline ends came to 25 bases. Germline-derived CDR1 and CDR2 are LGHNA and YSLEER. DNA of the CDR3: TGCGCCAGCAGCCAAGGTGACCCGCCGAGGACAGCCAGCTATAGCAATCAGCCCCAGCATTTT. Amino acid sequence: CASSQGDPPRTASYSNQPQHF.

CDR3 sequence reads: CASSYLQGAQATNEKLFF. The CDR3 DNA follows: TGTGCCAGCAGCTATCTACAGGGGGCACAGGCAACTAATGAAAAACTGTTTTTT. This chain joins TRBV5-4 and TRBJ1-4, with TRBD1 matching over 9 bases. The CDR3 consists of 18 residues. V shed 3 bases, J shed 0 bases, and the junction held 9 bases outside the gene matches. CDR1 and CDR2 (germline): SGHNT, YYREEE (reference sequence).

There are a few counts of this clone. The genes are TRBV5-4 and TRBJ2-7; D is perhaps TRBD2 (6 bases). The CDR3 is 14 amino acids. In germline, CDR1 is SGHNT, CDR2 YYREEE (reference sequence). V was trimmed by 0 bases and J by 5 bases, leaving 12 bases between them. CDR3 sequence reads: CASSLDWRGDEQYV. In DNA, the CDR3 is TGTGCCAGCAGCTTGGATTGGAGGGGCGACGAGCAGTACGTC.

The chain uses TRBV5-1 and TRBJ1-2; no clear D gene. Trimming took off 3 bases at V and 8 bases at J, with 17 bases between the two ends. CDR1 and CDR2 from the germline V gene are SGHRS and YFSETQ. This CDR3 has 14 residues. CDR3 residues: CASSSGSEGRGYTF. DNA for the CDR3: TGCGCCAGCAGCTCAGGATCGGAGGGTCGAGGCTACACCTTC.

This chain joins TRBV28 and TRBJ1-3, with a tentative D call TRBD1 (5 bases). Trimming took off 10 bases at V and 2 bases at J, with 12 bases between the two ends. Looked up from germline, CDR1 is MDHEN and CDR2 is SYDVKM. CDR3 size: 13 residues. The CDR3 region is CAIAGGTGNTIYF. The DNA for the CDR3 is TGTGCCATCGCGGGGGGTACTGGAAACACCATATATTTT.

This clone was counted once. V gene TRBV11-2 combines with J gene TRBJ2-7; 11 positions match TRBD2. Germline V gene data show CDR1 as SGHAT and CDR2 as FQNNGV. V was pared by 0 bases and J by 2 bases, with 6 bases of the junction left unmatched. The CDR3 has 17 residues. The CDR3 DNA is TGTGCCAGCAGCTTAGATCGGGCTAGCGGGAGGACCTACGAGCAGTACGTC. Amino acids: CASSLDRASGRTYEQYV.

The rearrangement uses TRBV6-5 and TRBJ1-5; 11 bases line up with TRBD1. From germline, CDR1 is MNHEY and CDR2 SVGAGI. The CDR3 runs 14 residues. The trim removed 6 bases at V and 4 bases at J, leaving 2 bases unmatched. CDR3 sequence reads: CASSRDRGNQPQHF. CDR3 in DNA: TGTGCCAGCAGCCGGGACAGGGGGAATCAGCCCCAGCATTTT.

This clone occurred once. V usage is TRBV2 and J usage is TRBJ2-5; D gene unclear. Germline CDR1 is SNHLY and CDR2 is FYNNEI. Trimming took 5 bases from V and 5 from J, leaving 6 bases between them. This CDR3 region has 11 residues. The CDR3 DNA reads as TGTGCCAGCAGTCCCAGGGAGACCCAGTACTTC. Amino acids: CASSPRETQYF.

The V gene is TRBV19, the J gene TRBJ2-3; D unclear. The V and J ends lost 4 bases and 4 bases respectively, with 6 bases between them. CDR3 size: 12 residues. CDR1 is LNHDA, CDR2 SQIVND, per germline (reference sequence). This CDR3 reads CASSTVADTQYF. In DNA, the CDR3 is TGTGCCAGTAGTACCGTAGCAGATACGCAGTATTTT.

In DNA, the CDR3 is TGCGCCAGCAGCTTTGGTGCGGGGGGGGGAGATACGCAGTATTTT. Translated, it gives CASSFGAGGGDTQYF. V and J are TRBV5-1 and TRBJ2-3; 9 bases are a match to TRBD2. This CDR3 spans 15 amino acids. Germline V lookup: CDR1 SGHRS, CDR2 YFSETQ. The trim removed 2 bases at V and 5 bases at J, leaving 6 bases unmatched.

This rearrangement joins TRBV4-1 to TRBJ2-1; 9 nucleotides align to TRBD2. V dropped 1 base and J dropped 4; count of bases not matched to a gene: 8. CDR3 length: 17 amino acids. In germline, CDR1 is MGHRA, CDR2 YSYEKL. CDR3: CASSQALSGGIYNEQFF. The CDR3 bases are TGCGCCAGCAGCCAAGCCCTAAGCGGGGGGATTTACAATGAGCAGTTCTTC.

In its sample, this clone was seen a few times. The gene calls are TRBV7-3 and TRBJ2-7; D possibly corresponds to TRBD1 (5 bases). CDR3 length equals 15 residues. V lost 2 bases to trimming and J lost 2 bases, with 13 bases between them. The germline V gene has CDR1 SGHTA and CDR2 FQGTGA. CDR3 region: CASSLGAAAAYEQYF. The CDR3 nucleotides are TGTGCCAGCAGCTTAGGGGCCGCCGCCGCCTACGAGCAGTACTTC.

This clone was found a few times. V is TRBV25-1 and J is TRBJ1-3; TRBD1 agrees at 8 bases. CDR1 MGHDK and CDR2 SYGVNS come from the germline V gene. With 3 bases clipped from V and 2 bases from J, the junction kept 3 bases outside the gene matches. This CDR3 spans 15 amino acids. The CDR3 coding sequence is TGTGCCAGCAGTGATTCAGGGGGCACTGGAAACACCATATATTTT. It encodes CASSDSGGTGNTIYF. Looking up the rest from reference TRBV25-1 and TRBJ1-3 gives the full variable domain: EADIYQTPRYLVIGTGKKITLECSQTMGHDKMYWYQQDPGMELHLIHYSYGVNSTEKGDLSSESTVSRIRTEHFPLTLESARPSHTSQYLCASSDSGGTGNTIYFGEGSWLTVV.

V gene TRBV4-2 combines with J gene TRBJ2-3; 7 bases map to TRBD2. After removal of 5 bases from V and 1 base from J, the junction contained 3 bases not matched to a gene. Germline V gene lookup returns CDR1 LGHNA and CDR2 YNFKEQ. This CDR3 is 14 amino acids long. CDR3 region: CASSTAGGTDTQYF. CDR3 DNA sequence: TGTGCCAGCAGCACCGCGGGGGGCACAGATACGCAGTATTTT.

This clone was seen a few times. This chain connects TRBV30 to TRBJ2-5; D unresolved. Per the germline V gene, CDR1 is GTSNPN and CDR2 is SVGIG (reference sequence). This CDR3 has 11 amino acids. V shed 0 bases and J shed 5 bases, with 4 bases lying between them. CDR3 in DNA: TGTGCCTGGAGTGTACTTGAGACCCAGTACTTC. It specifies CAWSVLETQYF.

The chain has TRBV19 and TRBJ1-6; 7 bases are a match to TRBD1. The J segment lost 4 bases and the V segment lost 7 bases, leaving 4 bases of the junction unmatched. The CDR3 length is 14 residues. Germline V gene sequence: CDR1 LNHDA, CDR2 SQIVND (reference sequence). The DNA of the CDR3 is TGTGCCAGTAAACTACAGGGGTATAATTCACCCCTCCACTTT. As protein: CASKLQGYNSPLHF.

This clone was counted a single time. This chain uses TRBV7-3 with TRBJ1-1; 9 positions agree with TRBD1. Germline V gene lookup returns CDR1 SGHTA and CDR2 FQGTGA. With V trimmed by 5 bases and J by 7 bases, 11 bases remained unmatched. The CDR3 extends over 15 amino acids. CDR3 nucleotide sequence: TGTGCCAGCAGCCCCAAGACAGGGGGGGAAAGTGAAGCTTTCTTT. This sequence encodes CASSPKTGGESEAFF.

The J gene is TRBJ1-2, the V gene TRBV5-4, with a possible D match to TRBD1 (5 bases). The germline V gene encodes CDR1 SGHNT and CDR2 YYREEE (reference sequence). Trimming shortened V by 0 bases and J by 5 bases, and 8 bases separated the two germline ends. The CDR3 runs 13 residues. As DNA, the CDR3 is TGTGCCAGCAGCTTGGTAGGGGTGTATGGCTACACCTTC. It encodes CASSLVGVYGYTF.